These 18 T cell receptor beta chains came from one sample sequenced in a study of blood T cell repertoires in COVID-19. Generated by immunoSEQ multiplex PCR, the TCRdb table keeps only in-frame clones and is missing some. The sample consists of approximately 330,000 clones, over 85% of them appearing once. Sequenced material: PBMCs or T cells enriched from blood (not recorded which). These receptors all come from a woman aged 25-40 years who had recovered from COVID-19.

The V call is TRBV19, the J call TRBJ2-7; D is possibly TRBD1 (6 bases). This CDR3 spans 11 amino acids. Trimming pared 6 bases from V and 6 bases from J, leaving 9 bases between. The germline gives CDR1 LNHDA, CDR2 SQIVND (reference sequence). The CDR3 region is CASRQGSEQYF. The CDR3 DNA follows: TGTGCCAGTAGACAGGGTTCCGAGCAGTACTTC.

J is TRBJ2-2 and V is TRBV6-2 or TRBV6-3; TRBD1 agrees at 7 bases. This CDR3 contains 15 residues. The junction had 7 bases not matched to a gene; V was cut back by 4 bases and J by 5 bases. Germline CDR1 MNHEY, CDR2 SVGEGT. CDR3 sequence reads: CASSSTTGTTGELFF. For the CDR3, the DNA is TGTGCCAGCAGTTCCACGACAGGGACAACCGGGGAGCTGTTTTTT.

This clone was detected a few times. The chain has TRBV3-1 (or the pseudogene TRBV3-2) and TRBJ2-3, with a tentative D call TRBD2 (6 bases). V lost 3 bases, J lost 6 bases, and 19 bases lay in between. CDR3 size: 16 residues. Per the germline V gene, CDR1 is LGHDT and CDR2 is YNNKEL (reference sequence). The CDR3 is CASSQGDSPVWDTQYF. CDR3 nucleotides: TGTGCCAGCAGCCAGGGGGACTCTCCCGTGTGGGATACGCAGTATTTT.

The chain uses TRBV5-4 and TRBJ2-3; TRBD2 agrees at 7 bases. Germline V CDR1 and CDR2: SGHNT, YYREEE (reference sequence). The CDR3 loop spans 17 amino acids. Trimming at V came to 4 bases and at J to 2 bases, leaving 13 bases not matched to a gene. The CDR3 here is CASSTGGKAQLTDTQYF. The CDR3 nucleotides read TGTGCCAGCAGCACGGGGGGTAAAGCCCAACTCACAGATACGCAGTATTTT.

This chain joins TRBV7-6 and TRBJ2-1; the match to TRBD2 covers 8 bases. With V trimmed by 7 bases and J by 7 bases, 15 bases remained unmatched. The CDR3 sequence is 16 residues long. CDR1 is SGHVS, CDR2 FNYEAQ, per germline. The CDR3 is CASTPTAIAGLNEQFF. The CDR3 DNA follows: TGTGCCAGCACCCCTACCGCGATAGCGGGACTAAATGAGCAGTTCTTC.

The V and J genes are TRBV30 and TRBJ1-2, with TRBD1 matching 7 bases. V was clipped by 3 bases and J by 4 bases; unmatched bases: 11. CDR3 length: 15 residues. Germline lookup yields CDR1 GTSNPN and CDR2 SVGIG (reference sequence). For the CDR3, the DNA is TGTGCCTGGAGCATTGGGACAGAAAAGAGCTATGGCTACACCTTC. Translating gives CAWSIGTEKSYGYTF. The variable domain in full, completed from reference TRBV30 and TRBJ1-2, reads SQTIHQWPATLVQPVGSPLSLECTVEGTSNPNLYWYRQAAGRGLQLLFYSVGIGQISSEVPQNLSASRPQDRQFILSSKKLLLSDSGFYLCAWSIGTEKSYGYTFGSGTRLTVV.

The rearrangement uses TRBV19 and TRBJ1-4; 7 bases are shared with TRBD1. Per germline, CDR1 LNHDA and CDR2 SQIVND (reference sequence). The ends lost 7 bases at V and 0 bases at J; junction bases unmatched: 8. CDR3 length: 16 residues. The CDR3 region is CASTLGQPATNEKLFF. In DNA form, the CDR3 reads TGTGCCAGTACCCTGGGACAGCCTGCAACTAATGAAAAACTGTTTTTT.

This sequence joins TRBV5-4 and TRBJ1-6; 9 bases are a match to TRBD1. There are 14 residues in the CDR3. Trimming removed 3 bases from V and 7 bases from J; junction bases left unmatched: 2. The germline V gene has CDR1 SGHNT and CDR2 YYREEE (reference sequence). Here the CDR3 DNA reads TGTGCCAGCAGCTGGGGACAGGGAAATTCACCCCTCCACTTT. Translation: CASSWGQGNSPLHF. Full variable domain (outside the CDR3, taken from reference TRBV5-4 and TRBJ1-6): ETGVTQSPTHLIKTRGQQVTLRCSSQSGHNTVSWYQQALGQGPQFIFQYYREEENGRGNFPPRFSGLQFPNYSSELNVNALELDDSALYLCASSWGQGNSPLHFGNGTRLTVT.

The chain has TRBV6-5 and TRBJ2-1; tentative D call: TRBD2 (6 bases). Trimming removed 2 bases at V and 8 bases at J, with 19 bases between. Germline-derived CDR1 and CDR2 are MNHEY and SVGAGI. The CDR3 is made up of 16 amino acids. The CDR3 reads CASSYVGAMRRDEQFF. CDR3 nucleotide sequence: TGTGCCAGCAGTTACGTGGGAGCGATGAGGAGGGATGAGCAGTTCTTC.

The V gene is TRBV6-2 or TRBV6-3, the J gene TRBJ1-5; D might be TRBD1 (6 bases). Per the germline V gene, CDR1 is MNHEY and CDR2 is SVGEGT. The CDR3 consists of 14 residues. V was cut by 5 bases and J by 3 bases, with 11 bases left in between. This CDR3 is CASSGQTLNQPQHF. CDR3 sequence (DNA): TGTGCCAGCAGTGGACAGACTCTCAATCAGCCCCAGCATTTT.

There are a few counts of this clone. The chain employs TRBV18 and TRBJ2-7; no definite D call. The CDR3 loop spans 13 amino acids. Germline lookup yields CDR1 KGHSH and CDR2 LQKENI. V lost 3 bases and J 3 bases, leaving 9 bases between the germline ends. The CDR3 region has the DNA TGTGCCAGCTCACCTCCAGACAACTACGAGCAGTACTTC. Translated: CASSPPDNYEQYF.

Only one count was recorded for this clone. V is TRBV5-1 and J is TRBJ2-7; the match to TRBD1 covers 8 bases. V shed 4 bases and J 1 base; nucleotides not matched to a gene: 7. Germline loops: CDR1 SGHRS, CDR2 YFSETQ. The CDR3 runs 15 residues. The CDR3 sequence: CASSGGQAPSYEQYF. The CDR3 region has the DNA TGCGCCAGCAGCGGGGGACAGGCGCCTTCCTACGAGCAGTACTTC. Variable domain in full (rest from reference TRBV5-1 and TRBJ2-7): KAGVTQTPRYLIKTRGQQVTLSCSPISGHRSVSWYQQTPGQGLQFLFEYFSETQRNKGNFPGRFSGRQFSNSRSEMNVSTLELGDSALYLCASSGGQAPSYEQYFGPGTRLTVT.

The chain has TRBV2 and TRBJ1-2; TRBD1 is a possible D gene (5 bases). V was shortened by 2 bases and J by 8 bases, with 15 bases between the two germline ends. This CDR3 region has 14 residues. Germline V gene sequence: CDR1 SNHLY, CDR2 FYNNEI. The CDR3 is CASSESGISSGYTF. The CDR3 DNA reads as TGTGCCAGCAGTGAATCAGGGATTTCCAGCGGCTACACCTTC.

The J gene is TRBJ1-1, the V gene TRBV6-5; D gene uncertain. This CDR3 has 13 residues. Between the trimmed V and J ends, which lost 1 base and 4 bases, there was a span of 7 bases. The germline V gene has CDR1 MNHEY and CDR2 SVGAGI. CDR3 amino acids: CASSYFGSTEAFF. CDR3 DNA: TGTGCCAGCAGTTACTTCGGGAGCACTGAAGCTTTCTTT.

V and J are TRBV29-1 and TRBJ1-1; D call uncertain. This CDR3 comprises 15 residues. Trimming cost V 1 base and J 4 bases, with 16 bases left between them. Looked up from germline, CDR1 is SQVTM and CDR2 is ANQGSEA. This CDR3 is CSVEVWPGSSTEAFF. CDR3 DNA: TGCAGCGTTGAAGTGTGGCCGGGTTCAAGCACTGAAGCTTTCTTT.

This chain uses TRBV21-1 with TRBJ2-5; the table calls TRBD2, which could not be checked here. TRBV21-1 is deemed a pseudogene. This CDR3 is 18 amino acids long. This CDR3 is CASSKPKLAGGNQETQYF. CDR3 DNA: TGTGCCAGCAGCAAACCCAAACTAGCGGGAGGAAACCAAGAGACCCAGTACTTC.

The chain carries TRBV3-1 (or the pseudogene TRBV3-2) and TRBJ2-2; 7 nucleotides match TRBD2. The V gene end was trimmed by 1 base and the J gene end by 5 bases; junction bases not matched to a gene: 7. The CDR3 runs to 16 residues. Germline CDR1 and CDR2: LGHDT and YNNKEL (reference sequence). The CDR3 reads CASSQGPGAGTGELFF. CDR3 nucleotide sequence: TGTGCCAGCAGCCAAGGACCGGGAGCGGGGACCGGGGAGCTGTTTTTT.

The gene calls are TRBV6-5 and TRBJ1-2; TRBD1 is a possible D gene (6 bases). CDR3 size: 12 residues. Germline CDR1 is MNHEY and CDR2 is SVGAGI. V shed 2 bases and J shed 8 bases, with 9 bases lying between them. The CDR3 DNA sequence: TGTGCCAGCAGTTACGGGGGCTTAGGCTACACCTTC. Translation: CASSYGGLGYTF.